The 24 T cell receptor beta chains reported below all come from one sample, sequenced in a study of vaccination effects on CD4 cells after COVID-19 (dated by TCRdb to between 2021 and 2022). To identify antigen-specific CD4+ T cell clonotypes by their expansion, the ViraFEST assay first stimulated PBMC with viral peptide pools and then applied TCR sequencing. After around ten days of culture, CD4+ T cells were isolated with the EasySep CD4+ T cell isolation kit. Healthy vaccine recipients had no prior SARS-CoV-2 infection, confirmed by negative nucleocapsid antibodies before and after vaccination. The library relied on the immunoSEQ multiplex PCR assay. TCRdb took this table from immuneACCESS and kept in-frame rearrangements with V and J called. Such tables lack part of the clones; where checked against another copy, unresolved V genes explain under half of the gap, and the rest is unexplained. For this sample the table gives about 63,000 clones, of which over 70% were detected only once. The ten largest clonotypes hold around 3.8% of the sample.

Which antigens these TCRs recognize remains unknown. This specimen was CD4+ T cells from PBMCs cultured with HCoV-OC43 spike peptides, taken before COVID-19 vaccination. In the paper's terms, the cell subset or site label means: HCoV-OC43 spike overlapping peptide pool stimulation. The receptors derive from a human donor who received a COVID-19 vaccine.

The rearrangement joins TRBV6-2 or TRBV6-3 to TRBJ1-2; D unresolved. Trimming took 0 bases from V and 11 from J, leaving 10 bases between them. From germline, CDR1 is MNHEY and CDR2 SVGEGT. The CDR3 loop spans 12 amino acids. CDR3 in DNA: TGTGCCAGCAGTTACTCAGTTTGGGATTACACCTTC. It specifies CASSYSVWDYTF.

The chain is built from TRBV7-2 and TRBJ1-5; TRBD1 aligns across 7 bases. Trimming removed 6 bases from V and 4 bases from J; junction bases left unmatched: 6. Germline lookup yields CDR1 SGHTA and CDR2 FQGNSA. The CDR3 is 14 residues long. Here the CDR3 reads CASSNRGSNQPQHF. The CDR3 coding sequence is TGTGCCAGCAGTAACAGGGGCTCTAATCAGCCCCAGCATTTT.

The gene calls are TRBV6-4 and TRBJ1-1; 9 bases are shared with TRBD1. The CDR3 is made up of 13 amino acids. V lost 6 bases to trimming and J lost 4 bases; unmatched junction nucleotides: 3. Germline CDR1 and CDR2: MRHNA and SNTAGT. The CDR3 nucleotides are TGTGCCAGCAGAACGGACAGGGGCACTGAAGCTTTCTTT. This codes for CASRTDRGTEAFF.

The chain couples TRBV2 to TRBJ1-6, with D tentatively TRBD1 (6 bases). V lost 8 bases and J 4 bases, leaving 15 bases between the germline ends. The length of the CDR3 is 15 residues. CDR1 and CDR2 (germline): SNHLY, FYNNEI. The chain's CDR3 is CASSPWQGYNSPLHF. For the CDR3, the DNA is TGTGCCAGCTCCCCCTGGCAGGGGTATAATTCACCCCTCCACTTT.

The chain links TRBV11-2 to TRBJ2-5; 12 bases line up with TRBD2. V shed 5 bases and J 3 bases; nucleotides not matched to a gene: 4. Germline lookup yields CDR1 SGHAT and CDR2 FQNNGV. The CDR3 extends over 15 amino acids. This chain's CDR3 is CASSPRLAGEETQYF. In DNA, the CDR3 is TGTGCCAGCAGCCCACGACTAGCGGGGGAAGAGACCCAGTACTTC.

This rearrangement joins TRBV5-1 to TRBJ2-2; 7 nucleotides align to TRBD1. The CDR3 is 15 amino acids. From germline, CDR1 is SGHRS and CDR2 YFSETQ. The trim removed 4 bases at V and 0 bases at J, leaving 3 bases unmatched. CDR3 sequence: CASSEGASNTGELFF. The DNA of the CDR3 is TGCGCCAGCAGCGAGGGGGCCTCGAACACCGGGGAGCTGTTTTTT.

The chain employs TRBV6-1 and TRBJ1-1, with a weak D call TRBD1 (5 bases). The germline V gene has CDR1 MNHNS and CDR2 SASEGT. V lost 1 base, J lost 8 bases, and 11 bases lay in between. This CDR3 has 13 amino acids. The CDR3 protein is CASSEGGRVEAFF. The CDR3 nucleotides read TGTGCCAGCAGTGAAGGGGGACGGGTCGAAGCTTTCTTT.

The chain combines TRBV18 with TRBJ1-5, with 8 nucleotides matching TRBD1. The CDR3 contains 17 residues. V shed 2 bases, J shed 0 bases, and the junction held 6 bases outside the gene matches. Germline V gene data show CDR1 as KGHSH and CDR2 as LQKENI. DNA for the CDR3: TGTGCCAGCTCACCAATGCGGACAGGGACTAGCAATCAGCCCCAGCATTTT. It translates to CASSPMRTGTSNQPQHF.

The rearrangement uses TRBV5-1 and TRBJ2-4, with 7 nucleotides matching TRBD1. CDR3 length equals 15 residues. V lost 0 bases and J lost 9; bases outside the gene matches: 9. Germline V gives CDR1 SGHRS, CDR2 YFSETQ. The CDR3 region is CASSLAIGQVGIQYF. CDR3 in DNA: TGCGCCAGCAGCTTGGCCATAGGACAGGTCGGCATTCAGTACTTC.

The CDR3 loop reads CASSLAGEGDNQPQHF. The CDR3 region has the DNA TGCGCCAGCAGCTTGGCCGGGGAAGGGGACAATCAGCCCCAGCATTTT. V and J are TRBV5-1 and TRBJ1-5; TRBD1 might be the D (5 bases). V was clipped by 0 bases and J by 3 bases, with 13 bases between them. From germline, CDR1 is SGHRS and CDR2 YFSETQ. This CDR3 has 16 residues.

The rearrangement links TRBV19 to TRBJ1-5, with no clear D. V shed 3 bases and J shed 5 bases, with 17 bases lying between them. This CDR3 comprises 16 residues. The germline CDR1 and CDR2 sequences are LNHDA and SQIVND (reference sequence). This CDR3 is CASSIILTKAYQPQHF. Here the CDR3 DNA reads TGTGCCAGTAGTATCATCTTGACGAAGGCTTATCAGCCCCAGCATTTT. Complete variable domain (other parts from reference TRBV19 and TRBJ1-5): DGGITQSPKYLFRKEGQNVTLSCEQNLNHDAMYWYRQDPGQGLRLIYYSQIVNDFQKGDIAEGYSVSREKKESFPLTVTSAQKNPTAFYLCASSIILTKAYQPQHFGDGTRLSIL.

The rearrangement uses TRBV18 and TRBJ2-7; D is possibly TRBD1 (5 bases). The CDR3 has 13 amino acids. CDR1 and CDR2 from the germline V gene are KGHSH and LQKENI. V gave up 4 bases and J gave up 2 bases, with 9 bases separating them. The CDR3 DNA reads TGTGCCAGCTCACTCCGACAGACCTACGAGCAGTACGTC. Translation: CASSLRQTYEQYV.

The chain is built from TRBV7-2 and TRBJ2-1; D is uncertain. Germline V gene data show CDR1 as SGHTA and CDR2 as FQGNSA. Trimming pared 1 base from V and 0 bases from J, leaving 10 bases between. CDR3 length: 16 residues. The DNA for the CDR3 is TGTGCCAGCAGCTTAGGGTCCAGCAGCTCCTACAATGAGCAGTTCTTC. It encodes CASSLGSSSSYNEQFF. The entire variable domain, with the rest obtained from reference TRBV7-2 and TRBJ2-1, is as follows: GAGVSQSPSNKVTEKGKDVELRCDPISGHTALYWYRQSLGQGLEFLIYFQGNSAPDKSGLPSDRFSAERTGGSVSTLTIQRTQQEDSAVYLCASSLGSSSSYNEQFFGPGTRLTVL.

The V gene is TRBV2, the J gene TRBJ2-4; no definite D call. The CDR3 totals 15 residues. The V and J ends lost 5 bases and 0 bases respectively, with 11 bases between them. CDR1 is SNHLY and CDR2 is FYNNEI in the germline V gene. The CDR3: CASSIDLLAKNIQYF. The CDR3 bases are TGTGCCAGCAGTATTGACTTGCTAGCCAAAAACATTCAGTACTTC.

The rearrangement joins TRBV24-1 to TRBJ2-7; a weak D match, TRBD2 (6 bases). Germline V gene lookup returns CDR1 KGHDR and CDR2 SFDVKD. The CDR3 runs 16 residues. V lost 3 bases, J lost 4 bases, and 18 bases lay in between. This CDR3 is CATSDPGSWGLYEQYV. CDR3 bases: TGTGCCACCAGTGATCCCGGGAGTTGGGGCCTTTACGAGCAGTACGTC.

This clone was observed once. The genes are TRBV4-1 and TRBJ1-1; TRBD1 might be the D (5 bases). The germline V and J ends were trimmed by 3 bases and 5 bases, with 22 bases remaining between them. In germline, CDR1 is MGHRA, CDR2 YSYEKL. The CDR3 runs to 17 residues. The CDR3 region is CASSQGRARGRWTEAFF. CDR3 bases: TGCGCCAGCAGCCAGGGGAGGGCTAGGGGCAGATGGACTGAAGCTTTCTTT.

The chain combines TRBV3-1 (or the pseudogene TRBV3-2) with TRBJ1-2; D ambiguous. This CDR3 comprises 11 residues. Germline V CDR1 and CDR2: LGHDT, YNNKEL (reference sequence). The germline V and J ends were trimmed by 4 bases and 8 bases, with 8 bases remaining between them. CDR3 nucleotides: TGTGCCAGCAGCCCGGGTGGGGGCTACACCTTC. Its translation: CASSPGGGYTF.

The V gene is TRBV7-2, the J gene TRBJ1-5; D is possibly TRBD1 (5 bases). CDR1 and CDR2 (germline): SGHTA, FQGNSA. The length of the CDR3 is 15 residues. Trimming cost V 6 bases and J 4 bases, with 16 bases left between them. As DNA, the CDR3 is TGTGCCAGCAGTTACGCCGGGTCAGGGAATCAGCCCCAGCATTTT. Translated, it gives CASSYAGSGNQPQHF. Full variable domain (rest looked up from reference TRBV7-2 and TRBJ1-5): GAGVSQSPSNKVTEKGKDVELRCDPISGHTALYWYRQSLGQGLEFLIYFQGNSAPDKSGLPSDRFSAERTGGSVSTLTIQRTQQEDSAVYLCASSYAGSGNQPQHFGDGTRLSIL.

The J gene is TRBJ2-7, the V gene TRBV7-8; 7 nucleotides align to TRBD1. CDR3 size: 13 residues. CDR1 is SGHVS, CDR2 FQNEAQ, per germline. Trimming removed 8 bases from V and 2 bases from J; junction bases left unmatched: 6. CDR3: CASSGQVPYEQYV. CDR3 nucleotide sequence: TGTGCCAGCTCAGGACAGGTACCCTACGAGCAGTACGTC.

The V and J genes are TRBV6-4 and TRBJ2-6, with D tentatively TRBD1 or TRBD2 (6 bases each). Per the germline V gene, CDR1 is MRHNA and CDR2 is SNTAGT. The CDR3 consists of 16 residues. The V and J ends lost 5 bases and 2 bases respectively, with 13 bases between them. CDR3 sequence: CASSPMGGPGANVLTF. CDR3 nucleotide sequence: TGTGCCAGCAGTCCCATGGGGGGCCCTGGGGCCAACGTCCTGACTTTC.

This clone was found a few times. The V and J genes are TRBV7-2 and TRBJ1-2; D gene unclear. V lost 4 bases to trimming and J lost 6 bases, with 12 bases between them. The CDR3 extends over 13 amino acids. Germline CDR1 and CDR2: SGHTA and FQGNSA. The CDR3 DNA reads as TGTGCCAGCAGCTCCGTCGCACGAAATGGCTACACCTTC. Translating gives CASSSVARNGYTF. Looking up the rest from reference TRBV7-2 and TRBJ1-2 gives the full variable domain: GAGVSQSPSNKVTEKGKDVELRCDPISGHTALYWYRQSLGQGLEFLIYFQGNSAPDKSGLPSDRFSAERTGGSVSTLTIQRTQQEDSAVYLCASSSVARNGYTFGSGTRLTVV.

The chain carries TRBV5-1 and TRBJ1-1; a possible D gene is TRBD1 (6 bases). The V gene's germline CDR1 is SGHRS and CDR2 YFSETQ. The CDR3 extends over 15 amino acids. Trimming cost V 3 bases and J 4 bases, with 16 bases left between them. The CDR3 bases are TGCGCCAGCAGCTCACTCGAGGGGGGGATCACTGAAGCTTTCTTT. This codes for CASSSLEGGITEAFF.

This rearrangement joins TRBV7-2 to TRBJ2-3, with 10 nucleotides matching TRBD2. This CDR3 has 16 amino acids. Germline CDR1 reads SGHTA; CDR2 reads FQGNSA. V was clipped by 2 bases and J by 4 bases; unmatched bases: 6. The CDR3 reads CASSLNSGGNSDTQYF. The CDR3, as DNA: TGTGCCAGCAGCTTAAATAGCGGGGGGAATTCAGATACGCAGTATTTT.

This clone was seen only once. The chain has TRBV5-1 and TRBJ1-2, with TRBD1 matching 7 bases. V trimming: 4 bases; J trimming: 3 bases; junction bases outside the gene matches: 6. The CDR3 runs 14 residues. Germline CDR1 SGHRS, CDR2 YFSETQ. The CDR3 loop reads CASSADGTDYGYTF. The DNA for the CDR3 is TGCGCCAGCAGCGCCGACGGGACAGACTATGGCTACACCTTC.